Each of the 8 T cell receptor beta chains below was sequenced from the same sample in a study of molecular identifiers for immune sequencing clone quantification. TCRdb re-analysed the PCR reads in MiXCR, keeping a single row per CDR3 protein. The data show tens of thousands of distinct CDR3 sequences, around 17% seen once. Sequenced: naive CD8+ T cells from blood, with Jurkat cell RNA spiked in. Subset here: FACS-sorted CD8+CD4-CCR7+CD45RA+ naive T cells. All receptors derive from a human donor in good health. Some libraries in this study had Jurkat cell RNA spiked in.

This rearrangement joins TRBV29-1 to TRBJ2-6; D possibly matches TRBD1 or TRBD2 (5 bases each). Trimming took off 4 bases at V and 2 bases at J, with 6 bases between the two ends. CDR1 and CDR2 (germline): SQVTM, ANQGSEA. This CDR3 is built from 13 residues. The CDR3 is CSVVGAGANVLTF. CDR3 sequence (DNA): TGCAGCGTTGTGGGGGCTGGGGCCAACGTCCTGACTTTC.

This chain joins TRBV20-1 and TRBJ2-1; 9 bases are a match to TRBD1. CDR1 DFQATT and CDR2 SNEGSKA come from the germline V gene (reference sequence). CDR3 size: 14 residues. V was pared by 5 bases and J by 7 bases, with 9 bases of the junction left unmatched. CDR3 DNA sequence: TGCAGTGCTCACCGGGACAGGGCATTAAATGAGCAGTTCTTC. It yields the protein CSAHRDRALNEQFF.

This clonotype appeared many times. The chain employs TRBV9 and TRBJ2-3, with 12 bases aligning to TRBD2. This CDR3 is built from 17 residues. V shed 4 bases and J 2 bases; nucleotides not matched to a gene: 8. The germline gives CDR1 SGDLS, CDR2 YYNGEE. Here the CDR3 reads CASSPEGLAGITDTQYF. In DNA form, the CDR3 reads TGTGCCAGCAGCCCCGAAGGACTAGCGGGAATCACAGATACGCAGTATTTT.

This clonotype was seen many times. The rearrangement joins TRBV4-1 to TRBJ2-7; the D gene could be TRBD1 or TRBD2 (5 bases each). The germline V gene has CDR1 MGHRA and CDR2 YSYEKL. This CDR3 has 16 amino acids. Trimming stripped 2 bases from V and 4 bases from J, with 18 bases between. The DNA of the CDR3 is TGCGCCAGCAGCCAATTTACCGGGACCACTGAGTACGAGCAGTACTTC. This sequence encodes CASSQFTGTTEYEQYF.

This clonotype has ten or more counts. The J gene is TRBJ1-4, the V gene TRBV20-1; 7 nucleotides line up with TRBD1. After removal of 2 bases from V and 0 bases from J, the junction contained 9 bases not matched to a gene. The CDR3 runs 17 residues. Germline V gene data show CDR1 as DFQATT and CDR2 as SNEGSKA (reference sequence). Here the CDR3 reads CSARLLGGTATNEKLFF. CDR3 in DNA: TGCAGTGCTAGATTACTCGGAGGGACAGCAACTAATGAAAAACTGTTTTTT.

This clonotype was detected a few times. This may arise from a read error, as a much more abundant clone is one base away. The rearrangement uses TRBV27 and TRBJ2-7; D remains unclear. Germline CDR1 is MNHEY and CDR2 is SMNVEV (reference sequence). The CDR3 runs 15 residues. CDR3 region: CASSLSIQTAYDQYF. In DNA form, the CDR3 reads TGTGCCAGCAGTTTATCGATTCAAACGGCCTACGATCAGTACTTC.

With regard to this clonotype: The conserved phenylalanine or tryptophan normally closing the CDR3 is absent here, so this likely arose from a read error. The chain carries TRBV29-1 and TRBJ2-6; D perhaps matches TRBD2 (6 bases). V lost 1 base to trimming and J lost 0 bases, with 10 bases between them. From germline, CDR1 is SQVTM and CDR2 ANQGSEA. This CDR3 is built from 16 residues. The CDR3 loop is CSVEAGTYSGANVLTL. Written as DNA, the CDR3 is TGCAGCGTTGAAGCAGGGACTTACTCTGGGGCCAACGTCCTGACTTTA.

This clonotype was seen many times. The chain has TRBV9 and TRBJ2-2, with D maybe TRBD2 (7 bases). Trimming left V 2 bases short and J 5 bases short, with 13 bases between. Germline V gives CDR1 SGDLS, CDR2 YYNGEE. CDR3 length: 15 amino acids. Written as DNA, the CDR3 is TGTGCCAGCAGCGTTGGGGGGGCCATGACCGGGGAGCTGTTTTTT. It is translated as CASSVGGAMTGELFF.